This entry lists 30 T cell receptor beta chains sequenced from one sample in a study of T cells in Graves' hyperthyroidism and ophthalmopathy. It was RNA transcripts that yielded the amplified TCR beta CDR3 regions. HTBI primers were used for first-round RT-PCR of the TCR CDR3. TCRdb reprocessed the multiplex PCR reads with MiXCR, giving one entry per CDR3 protein. This table has about 510,000 distinct CDR3 sequences, 13% to 15% appearing once. Sequences were obtained from blood. The receptors were gathered from a woman aged 40 to 50 with Graves' hyperthyroidism.

This chain uses TRBV7-9 with TRBJ1-1; weak D call: TRBD1 (5 bases). Germline CDR1 is SEHNR and CDR2 is FQNEAQ (reference sequence). V was cut by 1 base and J by 4 bases, with 13 bases left in between. This CDR3 spans 15 amino acids. CDR3 in DNA: TGTGCCAGCAGCTTAGTGGAGGGGTTCGGCACTGAAGCTTTCTTT. Protein: CASSLVEGFGTEAFF.

V and J are TRBV14 and TRBJ2-1, with TRBD1 matching over 7 bases. The J segment lost 7 bases and the V segment lost 0 bases, leaving 15 bases of the junction unmatched. The V gene's germline CDR1 is SGHDN and CDR2 FVKESK. This CDR3 is 18 amino acids long. The CDR3 DNA reads as TGTGCCAGCAGCCAAGAAGTCTATTTGATGACAGGGAGAAATGAGCAGTTCTTC. Protein sequence: CASSQEVYLMTGRNEQFF.

Many counts were recorded for this clonotype. The chain recombines TRBV11-2 with TRBJ2-1, with D perhaps matching TRBD1 (7 bases). The CDR3 is 14 amino acids. V shed 6 bases and J shed 8 bases, with 17 bases lying between them. Germline V lookup: CDR1 SGHAT, CDR2 FQNNGV. CDR3 residues: CASRIRGEDDEQFF. The CDR3 DNA reads as TGTGCCAGCAGAATCAGGGGGGAGGATGATGAGCAGTTCTTC.

This clonotype was recorded at least ten times. The chain combines TRBV18 with TRBJ1-1, with D perhaps matching TRBD1 (6 bases). Trimming left V 5 bases short and J 0 bases short, with 10 bases between. There are 14 residues in the CDR3. The germline gives CDR1 KGHSH, CDR2 LQKENI. In nucleotides, the CDR3 is TGTGCCAGCTCAGCGACAGGCATGAACACTGAAGCTTTCTTT. This encodes CASSATGMNTEAFF.

In its sample, this clonotype was seen many times. This chain links TRBV11-2 with TRBJ2-5; D tentatively reads TRBD1 or TRBD2 (5 bases each). Looked up from germline, CDR1 is SGHAT and CDR2 is FQNNGV. This CDR3 is 15 amino acids long. V was pared by 3 bases and J by 5 bases, with 16 bases between. This CDR3 reads CASSFRVGGRETQYF. CDR3 bases: TGTGCCAGCAGCTTCCGTGTTGGGGGAAGGGAGACCCAGTACTTC.

The chain carries TRBV7-2 and TRBJ2-7, with D possibly being TRBD1 (6 bases). The CDR3 is 13 amino acids. V lost 5 bases, J lost 7 bases, and 15 bases lay in between. Germline CDR1 and CDR2: SGHTA and FQGNSA. CDR3 loop: CASSPRTDLEQYF. The CDR3 coding sequence is TGTGCCAGCAGCCCACGGACAGACCTAGAGCAGTACTTC. Full variable domain (remainder filled in from reference TRBV7-2 and TRBJ2-7): GAGVSQSPSNKVTEKGKDVELRCDPISGHTALYWYRQSLGQGLEFLIYFQGNSAPDKSGLPSDRFSAERTGGSVSTLTIQRTQQEDSAVYLCASSPRTDLEQYFGPGTRLTVT.

This clonotype was counted at least ten times. CDR3 coding DNA: TGTGCCAGCAGTGGATCCCGGCTCGGGGGTCTCGGCGGCAATCAGCCCCAGCATTTT. Amino acid sequence: CASSGSRLGGLGGNQPQHF. This chain links TRBV6-1 with TRBJ1-5; maybe TRBD1 (5 bases). The CDR3 extends over 19 amino acids. Germline V gives CDR1 MNHNS, CDR2 SASEGT. V lost 4 bases to trimming and J lost 2 bases, with 24 bases between them.

This clonotype was counted ten times or more. This chain links TRBV7-2 with TRBJ2-5; unclear D gene. Germline V lookup: CDR1 SGHTA, CDR2 FQGNSA. This CDR3 comprises 13 residues. The V and J ends lost 2 bases and 5 bases respectively, with 9 bases between them. The CDR3 sequence is CASSLNGIETQYF. The CDR3 DNA is TGTGCCAGCAGCTTAAATGGTATCGAGACCCAGTACTTC.

The table lists this clonotype with a few counts. V is TRBV10-2 and J is TRBJ1-5; TRBD1 is a possible D gene (6 bases). Trimming removed 3 bases at V and 8 bases at J, with 11 bases between. CDR1 and CDR2 from the germline V gene are WSHSY and SAAADI. The CDR3 spans 13 residues. CDR3 nucleotide sequence: TGCGCCAGCAGTGAACAGGGTAAGGAGCCCCAGCATTTT. Its translation is CASSEQGKEPQHF.

This chain joins TRBV5-1 and TRBJ2-7; 10 bases are shared with TRBD2. CDR3 size: 16 residues. V shed 0 bases, J shed 5 bases, and the junction held 8 bases outside the gene matches. Germline V lookup: CDR1 SGHRS, CDR2 YFSETQ. This chain's CDR3 is CASSLAAASGSHEQYF. The CDR3 DNA reads as TGCGCCAGCAGCTTGGCCGCGGCTAGCGGGAGCCACGAGCAGTACTTC.

To note about this clonotype: It may be a read error: a sequence one base away is much more abundant. This CDR3 is missing its conserved last phenylalanine or tryptophan, likely due to a read error. The V gene is TRBV7-2, the J gene TRBJ2-1; maybe TRBD2 (6 bases). Germline V lookup: CDR1 SGHTA, CDR2 FQGNSA. The V end lost 3 bases, the J end lost 5 bases, and 20 bases lay between the germline ends. The CDR3 runs to 17 residues. The CDR3 DNA reads TGTGCCAGCAGCTTTGCGGTCGGCCAACCGGGGGACAATGAGCAGTTCGTC. It encodes CASSFAVGQPGDNEQFV.

This clonotype was seen repeatedly, ten times or more. The chain recombines TRBV7-2 with TRBJ2-7; 8 bases agree with TRBD2. The germline gives CDR1 SGHTA, CDR2 FQGNSA. Trimming cost V 5 bases and J 9 bases; bases outside gene matches: 12. The CDR3 consists of 14 residues. The CDR3 DNA reads TGTGCCAGCAGCCGGGAGGGGACGGGCCTCGCGCAGTACTTC. Encoded protein: CASSREGTGLAQYF.

This chain links TRBV11-3 with TRBJ2-7, with D tentatively TRBD1 or TRBD2 (6 bases each). This CDR3 contains 13 residues. CDR1 SGHNT and CDR2 YENEEA come from the germline V gene. Trimming took off 5 bases at V and 5 bases at J, with 13 bases between the two ends. For the CDR3, the DNA is TGTGCCAGCAGCGGGGACGGGGGCCACGAGCAGTACTTC. Its protein product is CASSGDGGHEQYF.

V is TRBV6-4 and J is TRBJ2-1, with D unresolved. CDR1 MRHNA and CDR2 SNTAGT come from the germline V gene. Trimming took 5 bases from V and 1 from J, leaving 9 bases between them. The CDR3 contains 14 residues. CDR3 loop: CASSPTWSYNEQFF. The CDR3 DNA follows: TGTGCCAGCAGTCCCACCTGGTCCTACAATGAGCAGTTCTTC.

This clonotype has only a few counts. The rearrangement links TRBV29-1 to TRBJ1-4, with 8 bases matching TRBD1. The CDR3 runs 12 residues. J lost 5 bases, V lost 5 bases, and 1 base had no gene match. The germline CDR1 and CDR2 sequences are SQVTM and ANQGSEA. The CDR3 here is CSVRQGNEKLFF. The CDR3 DNA reads as TGCAGCGTTCGACAGGGGAATGAAAAACTGTTTTTT.

This clonotype was detected ten times or more. The V and J genes are TRBV6-1 and TRBJ1-1, with D tentatively TRBD1 (5 bases). Trimming pared 6 bases from V and 11 bases from J, leaving 13 bases between. Germline CDR1 and CDR2: MNHNS and SASEGT. The CDR3 has 11 amino acids. CDR3 coding DNA: TGTGCCAGCAGGGGACGACGGGATGCTTTCTTT. Translation gives CASRGRRDAFF.

The chain employs TRBV29-1 and TRBJ2-7; TRBD2 matches at 8 bases. The CDR3 spans 12 residues. With 5 bases clipped from V and 2 bases from J, the junction kept 2 bases outside the gene matches. From germline, CDR1 is SQVTM and CDR2 ANQGSEA. The CDR3 is CSVIAGPYEQYF. In nucleotides, the CDR3 is TGCAGCGTTATAGCGGGGCCCTACGAGCAGTACTTC.

Only a few counts were recorded for this clonotype. The rearrangement uses TRBV29-1 and TRBJ2-1; the D is unclear. This CDR3 region has 12 residues. In germline, CDR1 is SQVTM, CDR2 ANQGSEA. With 1 base removed from V and 7 bases from J, the gap between germline ends came to 8 bases. The CDR3 sequence: CSVEVSVNEQFF. Here the CDR3 DNA reads TGCAGCGTTGAAGTATCCGTGAATGAGCAGTTCTTC.

There are many counts of this clonotype. The chain is built from TRBV28 and TRBJ2-7; D is uncertain. Trimming shortened V by 6 bases and J by 6 bases, and 18 bases separated the two germline ends. Looked up from germline, CDR1 is MDHEN and CDR2 is SYDVKM. The CDR3 is made up of 14 amino acids. As DNA, the CDR3 is TGTGCCAGCAGCCATCCCGACGGACGTGTCGAGCAGTACTTC. This codes for CASSHPDGRVEQYF.

This clonotype came up a few times. The V call is TRBV12-3 or TRBV12-4, the J call TRBJ2-2, with 7 bases aligning to TRBD2. The CDR3 has 15 residues. The ends lost 3 bases at V and 5 bases at J; junction bases unmatched: 6. DNA of the CDR3: TGTGCCAGCAGTTTGGGGGAGGGCCTTACCGGGGAGCTGTTTTTT. Its translation: CASSLGEGLTGELFF.

This clonotype has at least ten counts. The chain combines TRBV5-6 with TRBJ2-3; TRBD2 aligns across 10 bases. Germline CDR1 is SGHDT and CDR2 is YYEEEE. The length of the CDR3 is 19 residues. After removal of 0 bases from V and 1 base from J, the junction contained 11 bases not matched to a gene. Here the CDR3 reads CASSLDYSGRDGGTDTQYF. CDR3 nucleotides: TGTGCCAGCAGCTTGGATTACAGCGGGAGGGACGGCGGCACAGATACGCAGTATTTT. Variable domain in full (rest from reference TRBV5-6 and TRBJ2-3): DAGVTQSPTHLIKTRGQQVTLRCSPKSGHDTVSWYQQALGQGPQFIFQYYEEEERQRGNFPDRFSGHQFPNYSSELNVNALLLGDSALYLCASSLDYSGRDGGTDTQYFGPGTRLTVL.

The table lists this clonotype with a few counts. The V call is TRBV10-3, the J call TRBJ1-2, with TRBD1 as a possible D gene (6 bases). Trimming shortened V by 7 bases and J by 3 bases, and 15 bases separated the two germline ends. This CDR3 has 14 residues. CDR1 and CDR2 (germline): ENHRY, SYGVKD. CDR3: CAINLRGGDYGYTF. CDR3 nucleotides: TGTGCCATCAACCTAAGGGGGGGGGACTATGGCTACACCTTC.

The chain recombines TRBV12-3 or TRBV12-4 with TRBJ1-2; no reliable D call. The CDR3 contains 14 residues. Trimming shortened V by 1 base and J by 4 bases, and 10 bases separated the two germline ends. The CDR3: CASSLGAASYGYTF. Here the CDR3 DNA reads TGTGCCAGCAGTTTAGGTGCAGCTAGCTATGGCTACACCTTC.

This chain joins TRBV28 and TRBJ1-3, with a tentative D call TRBD1 (6 bases). Per germline, CDR1 MDHEN and CDR2 SYDVKM. This CDR3 comprises 16 residues. The ends were cut back, 5 bases at V and 4 bases at J, with 18 bases in the middle. CDR3 coding DNA: TGTGCCAGCAGTACCCGGACAGCTTTACCAGGAAACACCATATATTTT. This encodes CASSTRTALPGNTIYF. Supplemented by reference TRBV28 and TRBJ1-3, the full variable domain reads DVKVTQSSRYLVKRTGEKVFLECVQDMDHENMFWYRQDPGLGLRLIYFSYDVKMKEKGDIPEGYSVSREKKERFSLILESASTNQTSMYLCASSTRTALPGNTIYFGEGSWLTVV.

This clonotype appeared many times. J is TRBJ2-3 and V is TRBV28, with D tentatively TRBD2 (7 bases). V was pared by 7 bases and J by 2 bases, with 16 bases between. CDR1 is MDHEN, CDR2 SYDVKM, per germline. The CDR3 covers 15 residues. CDR3: CASKGGAVPTDTQYF. CDR3 DNA: TGTGCCAGCAAAGGGGGGGCTGTACCCACAGATACGCAGTATTTT.

The rearrangement joins TRBV25-1 to TRBJ2-7; the match to TRBD1 covers 9 bases. This CDR3 is 15 amino acids long. Germline-derived CDR1 and CDR2 are MGHDK and SYGVNS. Trimming cost V 3 bases and J 5 bases; bases outside gene matches: 8. The CDR3 sequence is CASSDAGQGRDEQYF. CDR3 in DNA: TGTGCCAGCAGTGACGCGGGACAGGGACGGGACGAGCAGTACTTC.

A word on this clonotype: This may arise from a read error, as a much more abundant clone is one base away. The gene calls are TRBV20-1 and TRBJ2-3, with 7 bases fitting TRBD2. Trimming removed 4 bases from V and 4 bases from J; junction bases left unmatched: 8. Per the germline V gene, CDR1 is DFQATT and CDR2 is SNEGSKA (reference sequence). The CDR3 contains 14 residues. The CDR3: CSATSGISADTQYF. As DNA, the CDR3 is TGCAGTGCTACTAGCGGAATTAGCGCAGATACGCAGTATTTT.

This clonotype has only a few counts. This rearrangement joins TRBV7-2 to TRBJ1-3, with a weak D call TRBD1 (6 bases). The CDR3 has 15 residues. Germline V gene data show CDR1 as SGHTA and CDR2 as FQGNSA. Trimming left V 0 bases short and J 4 bases short, with 10 bases between. CDR3 bases: TGTGCCAGCAGCTTAGCTGGGGGCAACGGAAACACCATATATTTT. Encoded protein: CASSLAGGNGNTIYF.

This clonotype has at least ten counts. The J gene is TRBJ2-1, the V gene TRBV7-8; a possible D gene is TRBD2 (6 bases). CDR3 length: 14 residues. In germline, CDR1 is SGHVS, CDR2 FQNEAQ. V was shortened by 2 bases and J by 7 bases, with 12 bases between the two germline ends. The CDR3 DNA reads TGTGCCAGCAGCTTATTGACTAGGAGAAATGAGCAGTTCTTC. This codes for CASSLLTRRNEQFF.

The genes are TRBV7-2 and TRBJ2-1, with 9 nucleotides matching TRBD1. Trimming cost V 5 bases and J 6 bases; bases outside gene matches: 5. The CDR3 extends over 14 amino acids. From germline, CDR1 is SGHTA and CDR2 FQGNSA. The CDR3 loop is CASSVRDRANEQFF. CDR3 in DNA: TGTGCCAGCAGCGTCCGGGACAGGGCCAATGAGCAGTTCTTC.